This TCR beta chain stems from a study of technical replicates of blood from several donors. The protocol was immunoSEQ multiplex PCR, while the TCRdb copy is restricted to in-frame clones and leaves out a portion. The repertoire holds roughly 81,000 clones, around 85% seen once, with approximately 5% in the top ten. Germline lookup yields CDR1 LGHNA and CDR2 YNFKEQ. V lost 1 base and J lost 5, with 17 bases in between. CDR3 size: 16 residues. The material sequenced was PBMCs. The chain has TRBV4-2 and TRBJ1-2; D is undetermined. This clonotype was sampled from a human donor in good health. Some clones in this sample may be carry-over from other donors' samples. CDR3 amino acids: CASSQVIGRTFYGYTF. The CDR3, as DNA: TGTGCCAGCAGCCAAGTTATAGGGAGAACTTTTTATGGCTACACCTTC.